A single sample gave rise to the 30 T cell receptor beta chains below, sequenced in a study of T cells in Graves' hyperthyroidism and ophthalmopathy. TCR beta CDR3 sequences were amplified from RNA transcripts. First-round RT-PCR of the TCR CDR3 relied on the HTBI primer set. TCRdb passed the multiplex PCR reads through MiXCR, listing each CDR3 protein once. The sample holds some 510,000 distinct CDR3 sequences, around 46% seen once. The sequencing input was peripheral blood or thyroid tissue (not recorded which). Receptors were obtained from a woman under 30 with Graves' hyperthyroidism.

This clonotype was counted only a few times. The CDR3 here is CASSINRGNTGELFF. As DNA, the CDR3 is TGTGCCAGTAGTATTAACCGGGGGAACACCGGGGAGCTGTTTTTT. The chain joins TRBV19 to TRBJ2-2; D is possibly TRBD2 (5 bases). The V gene's germline CDR1 is LNHDA and CDR2 SQIVND (reference sequence). Trimming removed 3 bases from V and 1 base from J, with 9 bases in between. The CDR3 extends over 15 amino acids.

This clonotype was seen a handful of times. The chain combines TRBV10-3 with TRBJ2-5, with D uncertain. Germline V gene data show CDR1 as ENHRY and CDR2 as SYGVKD. The CDR3 spans 20 residues. Trimming pared 2 bases from V and 0 bases from J, leaving 25 bases between. Here the CDR3 reads CAISEKGRHKAVVYQETQYF. The DNA of the CDR3 is TGTGCCATCAGTGAGAAGGGAAGACACAAGGCGGTTGTGTACCAAGAGACCCAGTACTTC.

This clonotype was found many times. The V gene is TRBV25-1, the J gene TRBJ2-7, with D uncertain. V was cut by 0 bases and J by 6 bases, with 9 bases left in between. Looked up from germline, CDR1 is MGHDK and CDR2 is SYGVNS. The CDR3 contains 13 residues. Here the CDR3 DNA reads TGTGCCAGCAGTGAATATGCCCTGGGCGAGCAGTACTTC. It translates to CASSEYALGEQYF.

DNA for the CDR3: TGTGCCAGCAGCCAAGAGGGACATCCACCCTACGAGCAGTACTTC. Protein sequence: CASSQEGHPPYEQYF. The chain has TRBV7-2 and TRBJ2-7; D may be TRBD1 (6 bases). Germline CDR1 is SGHTA and CDR2 is FQGNSA. The V gene lost 5 bases and the J gene lost 2 bases, with 16 bases spanning the gap. This CDR3 region has 15 residues.

Regarding this clonotype: Relative to the germline gene, one junction end is altered; a read error may explain this. The chain combines TRBV7-2 with TRBJ1-1, with TRBD1 as a possible D gene (5 bases). The CDR3 has 14 amino acids. The germline CDR1 and CDR2 sequences are SGHTA and FQGNSA. The CDR3 nucleotides are TGTGCCGGCAGCCACCAGGGCGGCGGAATTGAAGCTTTCTTT. Residues: CAGSHQGGGIEAFF. Combining the CDR3 with reference TRBV7-2 and TRBJ1-1 gives the whole variable domain GAGVSQSPSNKVTEKGKDVELRCDPISGHTALYWYRQSLGQGLEFLIYFQGNSAPDKSGLPSDRFSAERTGGSVSTLTIQRTQQEDSAVYLCAGSHQGGGIEAFFGQGTRLTVV.

The rearrangement joins TRBV12-3 or TRBV12-4 to TRBJ2-5; the match to TRBD2 covers 7 bases. Trimming took 4 bases from V and 5 from J; bases not matched to a gene: 10. The CDR3 runs 15 residues. The CDR3 nucleotides read TGTGCCAGCAGTTACCCAATAGCGGGTGGGGAGACCCAGTACTTC. Its protein is CASSYPIAGGETQYF.

The chain has TRBV10-3 and TRBJ2-7, with 7 positions matching TRBD1. CDR1 ENHRY and CDR2 SYGVKD come from the germline V gene. V trimming: 6 bases; J trimming: 2 bases; junction bases outside the gene matches: 10. The CDR3 is 15 residues long. The chain's CDR3 is CAISSPRDSPYEQYF. The CDR3 bases are TGTGCCATCAGCAGTCCCCGGGACAGCCCCTACGAGCAGTACTTC.

This clonotype showed up just a few times. The chain is built from TRBV14 and TRBJ2-5; the match to TRBD1 covers 8 bases. The V gene end was trimmed by 4 bases and the J gene end by 5 bases; junction bases not matched to a gene: 9. Germline CDR1 is SGHDN and CDR2 is FVKESK. The CDR3 spans 15 residues. Here the CDR3 DNA reads TGTGCCAGCAGCCGCTACCGGGACAGGTCCGAGACCCAGTACTTC. It codes for CASSRYRDRSETQYF.

The gene calls are TRBV6-6 and TRBJ1-4; TRBD1 might be the D (6 bases). The CDR3 totals 13 residues. The germline V and J ends were trimmed by 10 bases and 2 bases, with 11 bases remaining between them. The germline V gene has CDR1 MNHNY and CDR2 SVGAGI (reference sequence). The CDR3 spells CATKGGTNEKLFF. The CDR3 DNA sequence: TGTGCCACCAAAGGGGGGACTAATGAAAAACTGTTTTTT.

V gene TRBV5-1 combines with J gene TRBJ1-2, with TRBD1 matching 8 bases. Germline V CDR1 and CDR2: SGHRS, YFSETQ. The CDR3 loop spans 14 amino acids. Trimming cost V 4 bases and J 4 bases; bases outside gene matches: 6. CDR3 in DNA: TGCGCCAGCAGCCCGTACACAGGGGGCTATGGCTACACCTTC. It yields the protein CASSPYTGGYGYTF.

V gene TRBV20-1 combines with J gene TRBJ1-2, with unresolved D. Trimming removed 5 bases at V and 7 bases at J, with 17 bases between. The CDR3 runs 13 residues. Per germline, CDR1 DFQATT and CDR2 SNEGSKA (reference sequence). CDR3 sequence (DNA): TGCAGTGCTTGGACCTCACTAGAGGGTGGCTACACCTTC. It specifies CSAWTSLEGGYTF.

V and J are TRBV15 and TRBJ2-1; no clear D gene. With 1 base removed from V and 6 bases from J, the gap between germline ends came to 4 bases. CDR3 size: 12 residues. Per germline, CDR1 LNHNV and CDR2 YYDKDF (reference sequence). The CDR3 sequence: CATSRGFNEQFF. CDR3 sequence (DNA): TGTGCCACCAGCAGAGGTTTCAATGAGCAGTTCTTC.

On this clonotype: A read error may be the cause here, since a much bigger clone is one base away. The chain has TRBV20-1 and TRBJ2-7, with D uncertain. The CDR3 has 12 amino acids. The germline V and J ends were trimmed by 3 bases and 8 bases, with 14 bases remaining between them. Per germline, CDR1 DFQATT and CDR2 SNEGSKA (reference sequence). CDR3 region: CSASTPGRQQYF. The CDR3 bases are TGCAGTGCTAGCACACCAGGACGGCAGCAGTACTTC.

This clonotype came up many times. CDR3 nucleotide sequence: TGTGCCAGCAACCAGGGACAGCTCTATGGCTACACCTTC. Its protein is CASNQGQLYGYTF. J is TRBJ1-2 and V is TRBV2; 7 bases are shared with TRBD1. J lost 4 bases, V lost 7 bases, and 6 bases had no gene match. Germline loops: CDR1 SNHLY, CDR2 FYNNEI. CDR3 length: 13 residues.

This clonotype was seen a few times. This sequence joins TRBV19 and TRBJ1-2, with TRBD1 matching 7 bases. Germline CDR1 LNHDA, CDR2 SQIVND (reference sequence). V lost 8 bases, J lost 0 bases, and 6 bases stayed unmatched. The CDR3 totals 14 residues. CDR3 in DNA: TGTGCCAGTTCGGACAGGCGAGCTAACTATGGCTACACCTTC. Its protein is CASSDRRANYGYTF.

The rearrangement joins TRBV2 to TRBJ1-5; 9 nucleotides agree with TRBD1. CDR1 is SNHLY, CDR2 FYNNEI, per germline. Trimming removed 5 bases from V and 7 bases from J; junction bases left unmatched: 6. This CDR3 is built from 14 residues. The CDR3 spells CASSSRTGVQPQHF. As DNA, the CDR3 is TGTGCCAGCAGTTCTCGGACAGGGGTCCAGCCCCAGCATTTT. Full variable domain (outside the CDR3, taken from reference TRBV2 and TRBJ1-5): EPEVTQTPSHQVTQMGQEVILRCVPISNHLYFYWYRQILGQKVEFLVSFYNNEISEKSEIFDDQFSVERPDGSNFTLKIRSTKLEDSAMYFCASSSRTGVQPQHFGDGTRLSIL.

This sequence joins TRBV7-2 and TRBJ1-1; no clear D. In germline, CDR1 is SGHTA, CDR2 FQGNSA. The CDR3 length is 10 residues. The V end lost 5 bases, the J end lost 10 bases, and 8 bases lay between the germline ends. CDR3 nucleotide sequence: TGTGCCAGCAGCAGCGCGGGAGCTTTCTTT. Translated, it gives CASSSAGAFF.

By sample share, this clonotype is medium-sized (0.01 to 0.1%). The chain employs TRBV10-3 and TRBJ1-1; D ambiguous. This CDR3 is 13 amino acids long. The germline V gene encodes CDR1 ENHRY and CDR2 SYGVKD. The V and J ends lost 1 base and 1 base respectively, with 4 bases between them. CDR3 sequence (DNA): TGTGCCATCAGTGAGTTATGGAACACTGAAGCTTTCTTT. It codes for CAISELWNTEAFF.

V usage is TRBV7-2 and J usage is TRBJ2-7; TRBD1 matches at 11 bases. CDR3 length equals 15 residues. CDR1 is SGHTA, CDR2 FQGNSA, per germline. V shed 9 bases and J 11 bases; nucleotides not matched to a gene: 18. CDR3 amino acids: CASLSEAGTGGSEYF. In nucleotides, the CDR3 is TGTGCCAGTTTATCAGAAGCCGGGACAGGGGGATCGGAGTACTTC. The variable domain in full, completed from reference TRBV7-2 and TRBJ2-7, reads GAGVSQSPSNKVTEKGKDVELRCDPISGHTALYWYRQSLGQGLEFLIYFQGNSAPDKSGLPSDRFSAERTGGSVSTLTIQRTQQEDSAVYLCASLSEAGTGGSEYFGPGTRLTVT.

This clonotype occurred a few times. J is TRBJ1-1 and V is TRBV7-9; no definite D call. Germline CDR1 and CDR2: SEHNR and FQNEAQ (reference sequence). Trimming removed 0 bases at V and 1 base at J, with 12 bases between. The CDR3 has 16 residues. CDR3 sequence: CASSLAVRGRNTEAFF. As DNA, the CDR3 is TGTGCCAGCAGCTTAGCCGTCCGGGGTCGGAACACTGAAGCTTTCTTT.

This clonotype turned up a few times. The chain recombines TRBV7-8 with TRBJ2-7; D may be TRBD2 (6 bases). Per the germline V gene, CDR1 is SGHVS and CDR2 is FQNEAQ. The ends were cut back, 5 bases at V and 3 bases at J, with 17 bases in the middle. The CDR3 is 15 amino acids. CDR3 sequence reads: CASSQVIGTGYEQYF. DNA for the CDR3: TGTGCCAGCAGCCAAGTAATTGGGACTGGCTACGAGCAGTACTTC.

DNA of the CDR3: TGCAGCGTTTTCAGACAGTACAATCAGCCCCAGCATTTT. It translates to CSVFRQYNQPQHF. J is TRBJ1-5 and V is TRBV29-1, with a weak D call TRBD1 (5 bases). Trimming removed 5 bases at V and 3 bases at J, with 11 bases between. Germline V gene sequence: CDR1 SQVTM, CDR2 ANQGSEA. This CDR3 comprises 13 residues.

V gene TRBV12-3 or TRBV12-4 combines with J gene TRBJ1-5, with no clear D. The CDR3 spans 14 residues. V was pared by 1 base and J by 5 bases, with 9 bases between. CDR3 loop: CASSLVSRDQPQHF. CDR3 DNA: TGTGCCAGCAGTTTAGTATCGCGGGATCAGCCCCAGCATTTT.

This clonotype was recorded many times. This chain uses TRBV2 with TRBJ1-1; TRBD1 might be the D (5 bases). Trimming shortened V by 8 bases and J by 7 bases, and 11 bases separated the two germline ends. From germline, CDR1 is SNHLY and CDR2 FYNNEI. This CDR3 spans 11 amino acids. The CDR3 nucleotides read TGTGCCAGCGAGGGGAGGCTTGAAGCTTTCTTT. It yields the protein CASEGRLEAFF.

A word on this clonotype: This may be a read error: a much more frequent sequence differs by one nucleotide. The chain combines TRBV2 with TRBJ2-7, with TRBD2 matching 14 bases. CDR3 length equals 14 residues. V lost 4 bases and J lost 6; bases outside the gene matches: 2. CDR1 is SNHLY, CDR2 FYNNEI, per germline. The CDR3 here is CASSGGTSGGEQYF. CDR3 nucleotides: TGTGCCAGCAGTGGTGGGACTAGCGGGGGCGAGCAGTACTTC.

The chain couples TRBV15 to TRBJ1-4; possibly TRBD1 for D (5 bases). V lost 5 bases to trimming and J lost 4 bases, with 20 bases between them. This CDR3 is built from 17 residues. In germline, CDR1 is LNHNV, CDR2 YYDKDF (reference sequence). This CDR3 is CATSGHGRSGDNEKLFF. CDR3 nucleotides: TGTGCCACCAGCGGACACGGACGCTCTGGGGATAATGAAAAACTGTTTTTT.

CDR3 coding DNA: TGCGCCAGCACCAAAAGCGGGAGGGCCTTGGAGACCCAGTACTTC. Encoded protein: CASTKSGRALETQYF. V usage is TRBV5-1 and J usage is TRBJ2-5; 10 nucleotides match TRBD2. J was trimmed by 5 bases and V by 6 bases; bases with no gene match: 10. The CDR3 is made up of 15 amino acids. CDR1 is SGHRS, CDR2 YFSETQ, per germline.

The genes are TRBV10-3 and TRBJ2-5; tentative D call: TRBD2 (6 bases). V shed 4 bases and J shed 5 bases, with 20 bases lying between them. The CDR3 is 16 amino acids. Germline CDR1 is ENHRY and CDR2 is SYGVKD. CDR3 in DNA: TGTGCCATCAGTGGAACGTTGACGGGAGAAGCGGAGACCCAGTACTTC. It yields the protein CAISGTLTGEAETQYF.

The CDR3 loop is CASAETGPNTEAFF. In DNA, the CDR3 is TGTGCCAGCGCCGAGACAGGGCCGAACACTGAAGCTTTCTTT. The chain combines TRBV14 with TRBJ1-1; 7 bases are shared with TRBD1. The CDR3 consists of 14 residues. Germline V gives CDR1 SGHDN, CDR2 FVKESK. Trimming removed 8 bases from V and 1 base from J; junction bases left unmatched: 7.

Written as DNA, the CDR3 is TGCGCCAGCAGCTTCCGCGGCATCTCTGGAAACACCATATATTTT. This translates into CASSFRGISGNTIYF. The chain recombines TRBV5-1 with TRBJ1-3; D unresolved. V lost 2 bases to trimming and J lost 0 bases, with 9 bases between them. CDR1 and CDR2 (germline): SGHRS, YFSETQ. The CDR3 is made up of 15 amino acids.